These 8 T cell receptor beta chains originate from one sample sequenced in a study of T cells in Graves' hyperthyroidism and ophthalmopathy. The investigators amplified TCR beta CDR3 regions from RNA transcripts. TCR CDR3 underwent first-round RT-PCR with the HTBI primer set. TCRdb re-analysed the multiplex PCR reads in MiXCR, keeping a single row per CDR3 protein. The sample shows about 660,000 distinct CDR3 sequences, about 45% of them seen only once. The sequenced sample consisted of peripheral blood or thyroid tissue (not recorded which). Receptors were obtained from an adult man with Graves' disease, either hyperthyroidism or ophthalmopathy (not recorded which).

This clonotype was observed many times. The rearrangement links TRBV29-1 to TRBJ1-4; possible D gene TRBD1, 5 bases. There are 12 residues in the CDR3. The germline gives CDR1 SQVTM, CDR2 ANQGSEA. V was clipped by 6 bases and J by 7 bases, with 12 bases between them. This CDR3 is CSVGDMGEKLFF. CDR3 nucleotide sequence: TGCAGCGTAGGGGATATGGGTGAAAAACTGTTTTTT.

The chain combines TRBV2 with TRBJ2-7, with 8 bases identical to TRBD1. The V gene end was trimmed by 7 bases and the J gene end by 6 bases; junction bases not matched to a gene: 11. This CDR3 spans 14 amino acids. The germline V gene encodes CDR1 SNHLY and CDR2 FYNNEI. CDR3 DNA sequence: TGTGCCAGCACCCGGGGCAGGGGGCGCGGCGAGCAGTACTTC. Translation gives CASTRGRGRGEQYF.

The chain couples TRBV19 to TRBJ2-7; 8 bases map to TRBD1. Trimming at V came to 6 bases and at J to 4 bases, leaving 8 bases not matched to a gene. This CDR3 is built from 14 residues. The germline gives CDR1 LNHDA, CDR2 SQIVND (reference sequence). In DNA form, the CDR3 reads TGTGCCAGTAGACGGACAGGGTTAGGGTACGAGCAGTACTTC. Its protein product is CASRRTGLGYEQYF.

This clonotype occurred once. With a much larger clone just one base away, this may be a read error. The chain has TRBV6-4 and TRBJ2-2; D uncertain. Trimming stripped 3 bases from V and 7 bases from J, with 9 bases between. Per the germline V gene, CDR1 is MRHNA and CDR2 is SNTAGT. CDR3 length: 13 residues. The CDR3 DNA reads as TGTGCCAGCAGTGATTCCCCTCGCGGGGAGCTGTTTTTT. Protein sequence: CASSDSPRGELFF.

V and J are TRBV4-1 and TRBJ1-2; possible D gene TRBD1, 5 bases. CDR1 and CDR2 (germline): MGHRA, YSYEKL. The V and J ends lost 1 base and 0 bases respectively, with 9 bases between them. The CDR3 contains 15 residues. The CDR3 reads CASSQVMTANYGYTF. DNA for the CDR3: TGCGCCAGCAGCCAAGTGATGACAGCTAACTATGGCTACACCTTC.

This clonotype was detected only once. This chain links TRBV7-9 with TRBJ1-1; D perhaps matches TRBD1 (6 bases). The length of the CDR3 is 15 residues. Germline V gives CDR1 SEHNR, CDR2 FQNEAQ (reference sequence). The V and J ends lost 5 bases and 3 bases respectively, with 16 bases between them. CDR3 bases: TGTGCCAGCAGCCCGAGGGGGGTGTGGGACACTGAAGCTTTCTTT. Its translation: CASSPRGVWDTEAFF. Combining the CDR3 with reference TRBV7-9 and TRBJ1-1 gives the whole variable domain DTGVSQNPRHKITKRGQNVTFRCDPISEHNRLYWYRQTLGQGPEFLTYFQNEAQLEKSRLLSDRFSAERPKGSFSTLEIQRTEQGDSAMYLCASSPRGVWDTEAFFGQGTRLTVV.

This clonotype was found a few times. The J gene is TRBJ1-1, the V gene TRBV2, with 9 bases fitting TRBD1. CDR3 length equals 14 residues. Germline CDR1 is SNHLY and CDR2 is FYNNEI. V shed 3 bases, J shed 7 bases, and the junction held 6 bases outside the gene matches. CDR3 bases: TGTGCCAGCAGTGAGACCCGACAGGGGGATGAAGCTTTCTTT. Translating gives CASSETRQGDEAFF.

A note on this clonotype: A much larger clone differs by one base, so this may be a read error. This rearrangement joins TRBV10-3 to TRBJ1-5; D is uncertain. CDR1 ENHRY and CDR2 SYGVKD come from the germline V gene. The V gene lost 4 bases and the J gene lost 0 bases, with 16 bases spanning the gap. The CDR3 covers 17 residues. CDR3 DNA sequence: TGTGCCATCAGTGGGATGGGGAGACAAGATAGCAATCAGCCCCAGCATTTT. Protein: CAISGMGRQDSNQPQHF.